This TCR beta chain was recorded in a study of blood T cell repertoires in COVID-19. The CDR3 has 13 residues. V was cut by 5 bases and J by 3 bases, with 10 bases left in between. Germline-derived CDR1 and CDR2 are SGHVS and FQNEAQ. Libraries were prepared by immunoSEQ multiplex PCR; TCRdb keeps only in-frame clonotypes and omits some of them. Of 90,000 to 120,000 clones listed, 82% are singletons. Sequences were obtained from peripheral blood. The V gene is TRBV7-8, the J gene TRBJ1-2, with D unresolved. This TCR was sampled from a man aged 60 to 75 with acute or convalescent COVID-19. CDR3 sequence reads: CASSPQVHYGYTF. CDR3 bases: TGTGCCAGCAGCCCGCAGGTCCACTATGGCTACACCTTC. The full variable domain, with the rest looked up from reference TRBV7-8 and TRBJ1-2, is GAGVSQSPRYKVAKRGQDVALRCDPISGHVSLFWYQQALGQGPEFLTYFQNEAQLDKSGLPSDRFFAERPEGSVSTLKIQRTQQEDSAVYLCASSPQVHYGYTFGSGTRLTVV.